This T cell receptor (beta chain) was identified during a study of graft-versus-host responses after intestinal transplantation. Remarks on this clone: Its matching antigen is unknown.

Profiled with immunoSEQ multiplex PCR; TCRdb holds only in-frame clones, not every one. The table includes some 97,000 clones, roughly nine tenths detected once. V shed 4 bases and J shed 5 bases, with 5 bases lying between them. The CDR3 sequence is 11 residues long. In germline, CDR1 is LNHNV, CDR2 YYDKDF (reference sequence). V and J are TRBV15 and TRBJ1-2; D remains unclear. This sequence was found in a human donor who was the organ donor for an intestinal transplant. This specimen was unstimulated CD4+ T cells sorted from spleen or lymph node cells, taken before transplant. The CDR3 coding sequence is TGTGCCACCAGCAAAGGGTATGGCTACACCTTC. Encoded protein: CATSKGYGYTF.